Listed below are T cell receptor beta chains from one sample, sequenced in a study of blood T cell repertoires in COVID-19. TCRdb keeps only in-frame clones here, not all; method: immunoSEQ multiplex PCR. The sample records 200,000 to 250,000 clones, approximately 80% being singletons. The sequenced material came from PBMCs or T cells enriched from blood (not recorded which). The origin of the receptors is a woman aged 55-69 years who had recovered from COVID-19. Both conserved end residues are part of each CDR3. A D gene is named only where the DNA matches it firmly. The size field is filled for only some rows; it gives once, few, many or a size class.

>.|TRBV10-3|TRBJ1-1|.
CAISGREGTEAFF
TGTGCCATCAGCGGCCGGGAGGGCACTGAAGCTTTCTTT
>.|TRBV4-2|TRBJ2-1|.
CASSQDSRRGGDEQFF
TGTGCCAGCAGCCAAGATAGTCGGCGGGGTGGAGATGAGCAGTTCTTC
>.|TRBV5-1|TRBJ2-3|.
CASSPGQSTDTQYF
TGCGCCAGCAGCCCCGGACAGAGCACAGATACGCAGTATTTT
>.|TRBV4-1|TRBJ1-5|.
CASSQSDQGNQPQHF
TGCGCCAGCAGCCAATCCGACCAGGGCAATCAGCCCCAGCATTTT
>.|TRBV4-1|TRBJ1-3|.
CASLLSSSGNTIYF
TGCGCCAGCCTCTTGAGTAGCTCTGGAAACACCATATATTTT
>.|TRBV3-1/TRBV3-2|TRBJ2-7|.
CASSQGSGAIDEQYF
TGTGCCAGCAGCCAAGGGTCAGGGGCTATCGACGAGCAGTACTTC
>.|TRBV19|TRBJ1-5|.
CASSTGLANSPQPQHF
TGTGCCAGTAGTACGGGACTCGCAAATTCCCCTCAGCCCCAGCATTTT
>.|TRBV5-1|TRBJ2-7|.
CASSWGETYEQYF
TGCGCCAGCAGCTGGGGCGAAACCTACGAGCAGTACTTC
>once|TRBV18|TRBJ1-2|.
CASSPARQELRGYGYTF
TGTGCCAGCTCACCGGCCCGACAGGAATTGAGGGGCTATGGCTACACCTTC
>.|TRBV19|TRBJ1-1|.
CASSIGAMNTEAFF
TGTGCCAGTAGTATAGGCGCCATGAACACTGAAGCTTTCTTT
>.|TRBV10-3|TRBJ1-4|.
CAIRNRDQLFF
TGTGCCATCAGGAACAGGGATCAACTGTTTTTT
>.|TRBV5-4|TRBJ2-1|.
CASSFWASSSYNEQFF
TGTGCCAGCAGCTTTTGGGCCAGCAGCTCCTACAATGAGCAGTTCTTC
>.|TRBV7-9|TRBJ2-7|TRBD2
CASSAGTSGRYEQYF
TGTGCCAGCAGCGCTGGGACTAGCGGCCGCTACGAGCAGTACTTC
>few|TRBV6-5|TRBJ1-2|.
CASSYGAGWYYGYTF
TGTGCCAGCAGTTACGGGGCAGGGTGGTACTATGGCTACACCTTC
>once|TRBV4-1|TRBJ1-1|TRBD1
CASSHRQGAGSTEAFF
TGCGCCAGCAGCCATCGACAGGGGGCAGGGAGCACTGAAGCTTTCTTT
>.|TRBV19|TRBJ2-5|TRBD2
CASSIWTSGQETQYF
TGTGCCAGTAGTATTTGGACTAGCGGGCAAGAGACCCAGTACTTC
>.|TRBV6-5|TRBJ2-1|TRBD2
CASSYSPAGPYNEQFF
TGTGCCAGCAGTTACTCCCCAGCGGGACCTTACAATGAGCAGTTCTTC
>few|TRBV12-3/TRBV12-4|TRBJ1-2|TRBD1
CASSYTGGNGYTF
TGTGCCAGCAGCTACACAGGGGGGAATGGCTACACCTTC
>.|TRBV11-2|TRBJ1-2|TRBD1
CASSFRDRVYGYTF
TGTGCCAGCAGCTTTCGGGACAGGGTCTATGGCTACACCTTC
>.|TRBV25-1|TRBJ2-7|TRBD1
CASSEWDRGYEQYF
TGTGCCAGCAGTGAATGGGACAGGGGTTACGAGCAGTACTTC
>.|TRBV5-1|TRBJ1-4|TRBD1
CASRLRTGPEKLFF
TGCGCCAGCAGACTGAGGACAGGTCCTGAAAAACTGTTTTTT
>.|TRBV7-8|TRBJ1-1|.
CASSSWAGNTEAFF
TGTGCCAGCAGCTCGTGGGCCGGTAACACTGAAGCTTTCTTT
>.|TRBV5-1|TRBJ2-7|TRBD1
CASSSLTGGHEQYF
TGCGCCAGCAGCTCCCTCACAGGGGGCCACGAGCAGTACTTC
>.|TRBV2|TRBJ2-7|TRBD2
CASSGGTSGYEQYF
TGTGCCAGCAGTGGTGGGACTAGCGGCTACGAGCAGTACTTC
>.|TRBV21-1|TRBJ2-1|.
CASSKDYGTSGRRNEQFF
TGTGCCAGCAGCAAAGATTACGGGACTAGCGGGAGAAGGAATGAGCAGTTCTTC
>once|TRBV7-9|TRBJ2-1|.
CASSLVKGPYNEQFF
TGTGCCAGCAGCTTAGTTAAGGGGCCCTACAATGAGCAGTTCTTC
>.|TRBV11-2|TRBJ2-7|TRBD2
CASSSSGIYEQYF
TGTGCCAGCAGCTCTAGCGGGATTTACGAGCAGTACTTC
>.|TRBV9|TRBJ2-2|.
CASSVLENTGELFF
TGTGCCAGCAGCGTATTAGAGAACACCGGGGAGCTGTTTTTT
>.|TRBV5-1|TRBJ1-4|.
CASRRGGGRNEKLFF
TGCGCCAGCAGACGAGGTGGGGGCCGTAATGAAAAACTGTTTTTT
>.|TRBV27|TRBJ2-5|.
CASSLSMGGIQETQYF
TGTGCCAGCAGTTTATCGATGGGGGGAATCCAAGAGACCCAGTACTTC
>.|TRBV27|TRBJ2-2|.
CASTQKKGVNTGELFF
TGTGCCAGCACCCAAAAGAAAGGGGTGAACACCGGGGAGCTGTTTTTT
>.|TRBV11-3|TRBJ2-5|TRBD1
CASSLRASGGGETQYF
TGTGCCAGCAGCTTGCGCGCTTCAGGGGGCGGTGAGACCCAGTACTTC
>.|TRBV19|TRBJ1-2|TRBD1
CASIPDRGSGGYTF
TGTGCCAGTATTCCGGACAGGGGCTCCGGTGGCTACACCTTC
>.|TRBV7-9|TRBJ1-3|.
CASSLIAEINTIYF
TGTGCCAGCAGCTTAATTGCGGAGATCAACACCATATATTTT
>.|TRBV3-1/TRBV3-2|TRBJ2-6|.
CASTILGAGANVLTF
TGTGCCAGCACTATACTAGGAGCTGGGGCCAACGTCCTGACTTTC
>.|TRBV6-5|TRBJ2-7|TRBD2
CASSYPTSGSDYEQYF
TGTGCCAGCAGTTACCCGACTAGCGGTTCCGACTACGAGCAGTACTTC
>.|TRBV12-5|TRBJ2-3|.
CASGLSASVYTDTQYF
TGTGCTAGTGGTTTGTCAGCTAGCGTCTACACAGATACGCAGTATTTT
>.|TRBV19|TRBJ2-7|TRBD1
CASSSPGTGSWEQYF
TGTGCCAGTAGTAGCCCCGGGACAGGGTCATGGGAGCAGTACTTC
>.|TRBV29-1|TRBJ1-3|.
CSVEEGNTIYF
TGCAGCGTTGAGGAGGGAAACACCATATATTTT
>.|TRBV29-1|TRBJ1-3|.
CSVAGSGNTIYF
TGCAGCGTTGCAGGCTCTGGAAACACCATATATTTT
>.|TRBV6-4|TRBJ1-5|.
CASSDGLHRERQPQHF
TGTGCCAGCAGTGATGGTTTGCACAGGGAAAGACAGCCCCAGCATTTT
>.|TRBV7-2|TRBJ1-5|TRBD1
CASSLEPGTGQPQHF
TGTGCCAGCAGCTTAGAACCGGGGACAGGCCAGCCCCAGCATTTT
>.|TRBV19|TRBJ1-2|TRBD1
CASSISWTGTYGYTF
TGTGCCAGTAGTATTTCCTGGACAGGAACCTATGGCTACACCTTC
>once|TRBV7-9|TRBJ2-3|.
CASSPPSDTQYF
TGTGCCAGCAGCCCCCCTTCGGATACGCAGTATTTT
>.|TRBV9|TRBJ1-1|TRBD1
CASSSPLPGTGATEAFF
TGTGCCAGCAGCTCCCCCTTACCCGGGACAGGCGCCACTGAAGCTTTCTTT
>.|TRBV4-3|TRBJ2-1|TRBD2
CATSGGSYNEQFF
TGCGCCACGAGCGGGGGGTCCTACAATGAGCAGTTCTTC
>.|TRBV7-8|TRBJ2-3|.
CASSPIRDTQYF
TGTGCCAGCAGCCCGATCAGGGATACGCAGTATTTT
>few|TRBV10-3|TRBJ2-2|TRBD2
CAARTSGLNAGELFF
TGTGCCGCCCGGACTAGCGGGTTGAATGCCGGGGAGCTGTTTTTT
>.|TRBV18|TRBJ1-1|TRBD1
CASSPGDRGRVSTEAFF
TGTGCCAGCTCACCAGGGGACAGGGGGCGAGTTAGCACTGAAGCTTTCTTT
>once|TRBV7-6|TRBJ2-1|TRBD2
CASSPRGGPVNEQFF
TGTGCCAGCAGCCCGCGGGGGGGACCAGTTAATGAGCAGTTCTTC
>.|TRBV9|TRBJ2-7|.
CASSFTSDSSYEQYF
TGTGCCAGCAGCTTCACCTCGGACAGCTCCTACGAGCAGTACTTC
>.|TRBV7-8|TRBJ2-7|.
CASSFVHSSYEQYF
TGTGCCAGCAGCTTTGTCCACTCTTCCTACGAGCAGTACTTC
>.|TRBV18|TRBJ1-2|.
CASSLSRGDDYTF
TGTGCCAGCTCCCTCTCACGGGGTGATGACTACACCTTC
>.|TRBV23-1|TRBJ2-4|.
CASSHSGLLKNIQYF
TGCGCCAGCAGTCACTCAGGGCTGCTCAAAAACATTCAGTACTTC
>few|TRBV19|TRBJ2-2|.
CASTEGLGGGGELFF
TGTGCCAGTACCGAGGGCCTGGGGGGAGGCGGGGAGCTGTTTTTT